This is a list of T cell receptor beta chains from one sample in a study of cytomegalovirus exposure and HLA in healthy donors. Clones were read by immunoSEQ multiplex PCR, and TCRdb kept only the in-frame ones, dropping some. The sample holds 200,000 or so clones, around 84% seen once. The sample taken for sequencing was PBMCs. These receptor sequences come from a man younger than 30 in good health and CMV-seropositive. The CDR3 runs from the conserved cysteine through the conserved F or W. The D gene is left open where the match is weak. Not all rows give a size; the values are once, few, many and, for expanded clones, a class.

TRBD1	TRBV5-1	TRBJ1-2	NA	TGCGCCAGCAGCAGACTACAGGGGGCGGATGGCTACACCTTC	CASSRLQGADGYTF
TRBD1	TRBV23-1	TRBJ1-1	NA	TGCGCCAGCAGTCACAAAAGGGGACAGATGAACACTGAAGCTTTCTTT	CASSHKRGQMNTEAFF
TRBD1	TRBV7-2	TRBJ1-5	NA	TGTGCCAGCAGCCCCCGGACAGGTCGAGATCAGCCCCAGCATTTT	CASSPRTGRDQPQHF
TRBD2	TRBV9	TRBJ2-7	NA	TGTGCCAGCAGCCTAGGGACTAGCGGCTCCTACGAGCAGTACTTC	CASSLGTSGSYEQYF
NA	TRBV29-1	TRBJ1-5	NA	TGCAGCGTCCTGGACACTAGCAATCAGCCCCAGCATTTT	CSVLDTSNQPQHF
NA	TRBV7-6	TRBJ2-7	NA	TGTGCCAGCAGCCGTGCTGACGGGAACCACGAGCAGTACTTC	CASSRADGNHEQYF
NA	TRBV5-4	TRBJ2-3	NA	TGTGCCAGCAGCCCCCGCGAGGGCCAGGTAGATACGCAGTATTTT	CASSPREGQVDTQYF
NA	TRBV21-1	TRBJ1-2	NA	TGTGCCAGCAGCAAAGGAACAGGGGATGGCTACACCTTC	CASSKGTGDGYTF
NA	TRBV6-1	TRBJ2-7	NA	TGTGCCAGCTCCCCCCGGAGGGCTCCCTACGAGCAGTACTTC	CASSPRRAPYEQYF
NA	TRBV4-2	TRBJ1-5	NA	TGTGCCAGCAGCCAAGAGGGGCAGTCGAATCAGCCCCAGCATTTT	CASSQEGQSNQPQHF
NA	TRBV12-1	TRBJ2-6	NA	TGTGCCATAACAGCAGCCGGTCAGGGGCCTGGGGCCAACGTCCTGACTTTC	CAITAAGQGPGANVLTF
TRBD1	TRBV30	TRBJ2-7	NA	TGTGCCTGGAGTTCGGGCAGGGGGCCCTACGAGCAGTACTTC	CAWSSGRGPYEQYF
NA	TRBV15	TRBJ1-5	NA	TGTGCCACCAGCAGAGATTCGGGGACACCCGGGGAGCCCCAGCATTTT	CATSRDSGTPGEPQHF
TRBD1	TRBV27	TRBJ2-7	NA	TGTGCCAGCAGTTTACGACAGGGGCACGAGCAGTACTTC	CASSLRQGHEQYF
TRBD2	TRBV5-1	TRBJ2-5	NA	TGCGCCAGCAGCTTGGCCGGGGTAGCGGGACAAGAGACCCAGTACTTC	CASSLAGVAGQETQYF
TRBD2	TRBV9	TRBJ2-1	once	TGTGCCAGCAGCGTTTCTAGCGGGAGTGGTTACAATGAGCAGTTCTTC	CASSVSSGSGYNEQFF
NA	TRBV5-4	TRBJ1-4	NA	TGTGCCAGCAGCTGGGGCGCTGGTGAAAAACTGTTTTTT	CASSWGAGEKLFF
NA	TRBV9	TRBJ2-1	NA	TGTGCCAGCAGCGTATCGGGAACCAGCTCCTACAATGAGCAGTTCTTC	CASSVSGTSSYNEQFF
NA	TRBV6-1	TRBJ2-5	NA	TGTGCCAGCAGTGAAGCGCTTCGCGGACCAGGGGAGGAGACCCAGTACTTC	CASSEALRGPGEETQYF
TRBD2	TRBV2	TRBJ2-1	NA	TGTGCCAGCTCTAGTGGCGGGGGCTACAATGAGCAGTTCTTC	CASSSGGGYNEQFF
NA	TRBV29-1	TRBJ1-2	NA	TGCAGCGTTGATTATGGGGGGGATGGCTACACCTTC	CSVDYGGDGYTF
TRBD1	TRBV6-1	TRBJ2-6	NA	TGTGCCAGCGTGGGGGACAGGGATTTGGCCAACGTCCTGACTTTC	CASVGDRDLANVLTF
NA	TRBV28	TRBJ2-2	once	TGTGCCAGCAGCCCTATTACAGGGACCGGGGAGCTGTTTTTT	CASSPITGTGELFF
NA	TRBV27	TRBJ2-2	many	TGTGCCAGCAGTTTATCGCGGGAAGGGGAGCTGTTTTTT	CASSLSREGELFF
TRBD1	TRBV29-1	TRBJ1-1	once	TGCAGCGTTGAACGAGGGACAGGCAACACTGAAGCTTTCTTT	CSVERGTGNTEAFF
NA	TRBV4-3	TRBJ2-1	NA	TGCGCCAGCAGCCAAGGGGCTAGCCGGACCGATGAGCAGTTCTTC	CASSQGASRTDEQFF
NA	TRBV4-1	TRBJ2-7	NA	TGCGCCAGCAGCCAACCAGAGGCCCCCGGGACACGCAACTACGAGCAGTACTTC	CASSQPEAPGTRNYEQYF
NA	TRBV28	TRBJ1-2	few	TGTGCCAGCAGTCCGGTGGCCGGGGATGGCTACACCTTC	CASSPVAGDGYTF
NA	TRBV23-1	TRBJ1-2	NA	TGCGCCAGCAGTCCTCGGTGGGGAGGCGGCTACACCTTC	CASSPRWGGGYTF
TRBD2	TRBV19	TRBJ2-7	NA	TGTGCCAGTAGTTTAGTAGCGGGAGGGCCCTACGAGCAGTACTTC	CASSLVAGGPYEQYF
TRBD1	TRBV9	TRBJ1-2	once	TGTGCCAGCAGCGATGGGGACAGAGCTAACTATGGCTACACCTTC	CASSDGDRANYGYTF
TRBD2	TRBV4-1	TRBJ2-7	once	TGCGCCAGCAGCCCGGGGGGTAGCGGCTCCTACGAGCAGTACTTC	CASSPGGSGSYEQYF
TRBD1	TRBV5-6	TRBJ1-2	NA	TGTGCCAGCAGCCAGGACAGGGGGCAGTGGGGCTATGGCTACACCTTC	CASSQDRGQWGYGYTF
TRBD2	TRBV6-5	TRBJ2-1	once	TGTGCCAGCCAAATCGGGACTAGCGGATACAATGAGCAGTTCTTC	CASQIGTSGYNEQFF